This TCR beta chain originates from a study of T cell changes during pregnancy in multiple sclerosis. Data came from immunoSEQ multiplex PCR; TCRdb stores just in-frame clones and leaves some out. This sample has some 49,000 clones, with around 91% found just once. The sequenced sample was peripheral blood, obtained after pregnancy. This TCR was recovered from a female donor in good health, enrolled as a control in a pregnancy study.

CDR3 in amino acids: CSARQDIQQYF. CDR3 sequence (DNA): TGCAGTGCTAGACAAGACATCCAGCAGTACTTC. This chain connects TRBV20-1 to TRBJ2-7, with D unresolved. This CDR3 spans 11 amino acids. Trimming took off 2 bases at V and 8 bases at J, with 10 bases between the two ends. Germline loops: CDR1 DFQATT, CDR2 SNEGSKA (reference sequence).